This is a list of T cell receptor beta chains from one sample in a study of early T cells in non-severe SARS-CoV-2 infection. Using its own MiXCR run on the 5' RACE reads, TCRdb lists one record per CDR3 protein. The sample records around 55,000 distinct CDR3 sequences, around 12% being singletons. The sequencing sample was made of whole blood. Receptor source: an adult who was a healthcare worker with PCR-confirmed SARS-CoV-2 infection or an uninfected control (not recorded which). Both conserved end residues are part of each CDR3. A D gene is named only where the DNA matches it firmly. Clone size is shown for a subset of rows, as once, few, many or a class of expanded clone.

J gene | CDR3 length | V gene | clone size | D gene | CDR3 protein | CDR3 DNA
TRBJ2-1 | 15 | TRBV2 | once | . | CASSVSWRERNEQFF | TGTGCCAGCAGTGTTTCTTGGAGGGAACGGAATGAGCAGTTCTTC
TRBJ2-5 | 13 | TRBV30 | . | . | CAWSQRRQETQYF | TGTGCCTGGAGTCAGCGCCGACAAGAGACCCAGTACTTC
TRBJ1-2 | 17 | TRBV7-9 | . | . | CASSPKLTYSAPYGYTF | TGTGCCAGCAGCCCCAAACTGACCTACTCCGCCCCTTATGGCTACACCTTC
TRBJ1-2 | 15 | TRBV4-3 | . | . | CASSQDFSGNYGYTF | TGCGCCAGCAGCCAAGATTTTTCAGGAAACTATGGCTACACCTTC
TRBJ1-5 | 17 | TRBV5-1 | few | . | CASSLGDGSSRNQPQHF | TGCGCCAGCAGCTTGGGAGATGGGAGCAGCCGCAATCAGCCCCAGCATTTT
TRBJ1-1 | 14 | TRBV12-5 | . | TRBD1 | CASGLQGAGTEAFF | TGTGCTAGTGGTTTACAGGGGGCAGGGACTGAAGCTTTCTTT
TRBJ2-2 | 15 | TRBV12-3/TRBV12-4 | many | . | CASSFFAPGAGELFF | TGTGCCAGCAGTTTCTTTGCCCCGGGGGCCGGGGAGCTGTTTTTT
TRBJ1-2 | 13 | TRBV5-1 | few | . | CASSFDIRYGYTF | TGCGCCAGCAGCTTTGACATACGCTATGGCTACACCTTC
TRBJ2-5 | 12 | TRBV28 | . | . | CASSLRDTTQYF | TGTGCCAGCAGTTTAAGGGATACGACCCAGTACTTC
TRBJ2-1 | 17 | TRBV7-6 | . | TRBD2 | CASSYFTGGRSYNEQFF | TGTGCCAGCAGCTACTTCACGGGGGGTCGCTCCTACAATGAGCAGTTCTTC
TRBJ2-7 | 11 | TRBV10-3 | . | . | CAISEGARQYF | TGTGCCATCAGTGAAGGGGCACGCCAGTACTTC
TRBJ2-3 | 16 | TRBV7-6 | many | . | CASSASARTSTDTQYF | TGTGCCAGCAGCGCGTCCGCGCGGACTAGCACAGATACGCAGTATTTT
TRBJ1-1 | 12 | TRBV29-1 | few | . | CSVVVNWDEAFF | TGCAGCGTTGTCGTTAACTGGGATGAAGCTTTCTTT
TRBJ2-2 | 17 | TRBV11-2 | . | . | CASSPGYWGTNIGELFF | TGTGCCAGCAGCCCAGGCTATTGGGGGACGAACATCGGGGAGCTGTTTTTT
TRBJ1-2 | 15 | TRBV19 | many | . | CASSDRGSGNYGYTF | TGTGCCAGTAGCGATCGGGGAAGCGGGAACTATGGCTACACCTTC
TRBJ1-5 | 13 | TRBV7-9 | few | . | CASSLTGNQPQHF | TGTGCCAGCAGCTTAACTGGGAATCAGCCCCAGCATTTT